The T cell receptor beta chain under discussion was sequenced for a study of CD8 T cells in Susac syndrome (dated by TCRdb to 2018 to 2020). Notes on the research overall: The study used repertoire sequencing to test whether antigen drove CD8+ T cell activation and differentiation in Susac syndrome. CD8+ T cell repertoire clonality was compared between more than 9 healthy donors, approximately 14 Susac syndrome patients and 15 or so multiple sclerosis patients.

Peripheral blood CD8+ and CD4+ T cells from healthy donors, Susac syndrome patients and multiple sclerosis patients were profiled using high-throughput TCR beta sequencing. Treatment-naive patients with stable or active relapsing-remitting disease fulfilling revised McDonald criteria were used as multiple sclerosis controls. Bulk CD8+ and CD4+ T cells were purified by magnetic negative isolation, while CD8+ TEMRA cells were enriched using FACS. Blood was collected in EDTA tubes and processed within 24 hours, with PBMCs isolated through density gradient centrifugation. PBMCs intended for TCR sequencing were cryopreserved in liquid nitrogen and were subsequently thawed in a 37 degrees C water bath. The sorted or isolated CD4+, CD8+ and CD8+ TEMRA cells had a purity of 90% or higher. V was cut back by 8 bases and J by 2 bases, leaving a gap of 10 bases between them. CDR1 and CDR2 are read off the germline V gene as SQVTM and ANQGSEA. The cysteine opens and the phenylalanine closes a CDR3 of 12 amino acids. The CDR3 DNA has 36 bases and is translated from base 1.

Here is what the overall study found, with its caveats: The number of individuals in the TCR sequencing and HLA analysis was recognized as being relatively small.

As for this clonotype: Its antigen remains unidentified. No much larger clonotype is one base removed from it; base qualities were not supplied.

RNA was extracted using the RNeasy kit, and roughly 0.5 to 1 microgram was reverse transcribed with random hexamers. The immunoSEQ multiplex PCR assay, which covers 54 Vbeta and 13 Jbeta segments, was used to amplify TCR beta CDR3 regions. Bias from PCR amplification was corrected by using a synthetic template baseline for primer optimization and for computational correction. The authors' pipeline ran thus. Only productive sequences were kept, with reads annotated to V, D and J genes according to IMGT and analyzed in immunoSEQ Analyzer. Clonality was computed as one minus Shannon entropy normalized by log2 of the number of productive unique sequences. For each patient and control, public and private clones were evaluated among the 100 most prevalent clones. Clones were defined as Susac-specific when absent from the healthy and MS cohorts, from approximately 970 published viral clones and from other ImmuneACCESS disease sequences. TCRdb itself trimmed the public reads at Q25 with fastp, ran MiXCR and retained productive beta chains. Merged by CDR3 protein, the rows form single entries marked with the most common genes and DNA. TCRdb, rather than the study authors, made the V and J calls. This sample is represented by about 130,000 distinct CDR3 sequences; more than 75% of them were singletons. Together, the top ten hold around 0.24% of the sample.

The source is a human donor with multiple sclerosis. Material: CD8+ T cells from PBMCs. This chain is built from TRBV29-1 and TRBJ2-1; the D gene cannot be resolved reliably. The CDR3 region: CSLRVTYNEQFF. The DNA sequence follows: TGCAGCCTACGGGTCACCTACAATGAGCAGTTCTTC.